The sequence of this TCR beta chain was determined in a study of T-cell reconstitution after alpha-beta-depleted transplantation in children. Study-level findings and limits: Two months or so post-transplant, alpha-beta T cells reportedly derived from several hundred expanded graft clones. Newly produced T cells mostly provided counts and TCRbeta diversity after one year, as hyperexpanded clones declined.

As regards this clonotype: Its antigen is unidentified.

The CDR3 consists of 11 residues. Germline V gives CDR1 LGHDT, CDR2 YNNKEL (reference sequence). V was pared by 3 bases and J by 11 bases, with 9 bases between. Preparation of the TCRbeta library was carried out with unique molecular identifiers. TCRdb re-called the PCR reads with MiXCR, one entry per CDR3 protein. In the table there are 900,000 or so distinct CDR3 sequences, 16% of which are singletons. The sequencing here drew on PBMCs, mostly from graft donor cells, taken 360 days after TCRalphabeta/CD19-depleted stem cell transplant. The rearrangement joins TRBV3-1 to TRBJ2-3, with D hard to call. The receptor's source is a male patient aged 5 to 17 who had a stem cell transplant for acute lymphoblastic leukemia, so the T cells may come from the graft donor. The CDR3 bases are TGTGCCAGCAGCCAGGGCCCTAAGCAGTATTTT. It codes for CASSQGPKQYF.